The 16 T cell receptor beta chains below were found in one sample sequenced in a study of cytotoxic CD8 clonotypes in ibrutinib-treated CLL. Data came from immunoSEQ multiplex PCR; TCRdb stores just in-frame clones and leaves some out. Here the sample spans around 50,000 clones, roughly three fifths being singletons. Here the sequenced sample was PBMCs, taken after 24 months of ibrutinib treatment. The receptors were gathered from a human donor with chronic lymphocytic leukemia.

The V call is TRBV7-8, the J call TRBJ1-5; the D is unclear. Germline values: CDR1 SGHVS, CDR2 FQNEAQ. There are 13 residues in the CDR3. V lost 1 base to trimming and J lost 7 bases, with 8 bases between them. The CDR3, as DNA: TGTGCCAGCAGCTTAGTAATCGGGCAGCCCCAGCATTTT. The encoded protein is CASSLVIGQPQHF.

The count of this clone is one. CDR3 coding DNA: TGTGCCAGCACCTTCGGGACAACCTATAATTCACCCCTCCACTTT. It specifies CASTFGTTYNSPLHF. The chain has TRBV27 and TRBJ1-6; the D gene is possibly TRBD1 (6 bases). Trimming took 7 bases from V and 2 from J, leaving 12 bases between them. Germline CDR1 reads MNHEY; CDR2 reads SMNVEV (reference sequence). There are 15 residues in the CDR3.

V usage is TRBV5-6 and J usage is TRBJ2-7; D is possibly TRBD2 (7 bases). The CDR3 has 16 residues. Trimming stripped 5 bases from V and 2 bases from J, with 20 bases between. Germline lookup yields CDR1 SGHDT and CDR2 YYEEEE. In DNA form, the CDR3 reads TGTGCCAGCAGGGATCTGTCGGGGGGCTACCCCTACGAGCAGTACTTC. Residues: CASRDLSGGYPYEQYF. The variable domain in full, with the rest retrieved from reference TRBV5-6 and TRBJ2-7, is DAGVTQSPTHLIKTRGQQVTLRCSPKSGHDTVSWYQQALGQGPQFIFQYYEEEERQRGNFPDRFSGHQFPNYSSELNVNALLLGDSALYLCASRDLSGGYPYEQYFGPGTRLTVT.

This clone turned up a few times. This chain uses TRBV27 with TRBJ2-3; TRBD2 matches 12 bases. Germline CDR1 reads MNHEY; CDR2 reads SMNVEV (reference sequence). The CDR3 extends over 16 amino acids. Trimming took 7 bases from V and 3 from J; bases not matched to a gene: 8. The CDR3 is CASTPLAGGPTDTQYF. The DNA for the CDR3 is TGTGCCAGCACCCCCCTAGCGGGGGGGCCAACAGATACGCAGTATTTT.

Only a few counts were recorded for this clone. This chain connects TRBV6-5 to TRBJ1-2; D is perhaps TRBD1 (5 bases). This CDR3 contains 12 residues. V shed 0 bases and J shed 14 bases, with 13 bases lying between them. Per germline, CDR1 MNHEY and CDR2 SVGAGI. The CDR3 DNA reads TGTGCCAGCAGTTACTCAGGGGATCATGGGACCTTC. It translates to CASSYSGDHGTF.

This chain connects TRBV7-9 to TRBJ2-7, with 9 bases that match TRBD1. Looked up from germline, CDR1 is SEHNR and CDR2 is FQNEAQ (reference sequence). Losses at the gene ends were 4 bases for V and 0 bases for J; bases not matched to a gene: 1. CDR3 length equals 14 residues. The CDR3 spells CASSWDRASYEQYF. The CDR3 coding sequence is TGTGCCAGCAGCTGGGACAGGGCCTCCTACGAGCAGTACTTC.

The chain links TRBV11-2 to TRBJ2-5; 14 bases map to TRBD2. The junction had 7 bases not matched to a gene; V was cut back by 2 bases and J by 5 bases. The CDR3 contains 17 residues. The germline V gene has CDR1 SGHAT and CDR2 FQNNGV. The CDR3 nucleotides read TGTGCCAGCAGCTTATCCCGGACTAGCGGGGGGCCGGAGACCCAGTACTTC. This codes for CASSLSRTSGGPETQYF. The full variable domain, completed using reference TRBV11-2 and TRBJ2-5, is EAGVAQSPRYKIIEKRQSVAFWCNPISGHATLYWYQQILGQGPKLLIQFQNNGVVDDSQLPKDRFSAERLKGVDSTLKIQPAKLEDSAVYLCASSLSRTSGGPETQYFGPGTRLLVL.

This clone was found a few times. The J gene is TRBJ1-2, the V gene TRBV7-8; D is undetermined. The CDR3 spans 15 residues. The V gene's germline CDR1 is SGHVS and CDR2 FQNEAQ. Trimming shortened V by 5 bases and J by 7 bases, and 20 bases separated the two germline ends. The CDR3 sequence is CASSPEWDMASGYTF. In DNA form, the CDR3 reads TGTGCCAGCAGCCCAGAGTGGGATATGGCAAGTGGCTACACCTTC.

This clone was recorded only once. The chain carries TRBV6-1 and TRBJ2-1, with D uncertain. CDR1 is MNHNS, CDR2 SASEGT, per germline. Between the trimmed V and J ends, which lost 6 bases and 8 bases, there was a span of 5 bases. This CDR3 is 10 amino acids long. This chain's CDR3 is CASSVYEQFF. The CDR3 DNA sequence: TGTGCCAGCAGCGTCTATGAGCAGTTCTTC.

A word on this clone: Different DNA sequences within this sample yield the same CDR3. The rearrangement links TRBV6-5 to TRBJ2-7; TRBD1 might be the D (5 bases). Germline V gene sequence: CDR1 MNHEY, CDR2 SVGAGI. The length of the CDR3 is 13 residues. Trimming took off 5 bases at V and 0 bases at J, with 8 bases between the two ends. CDR3 protein: CASSIDSSYEQYF. The CDR3, as DNA: TGTGCCAGCAGTATAGACAGCTCCTACGAGCAGTACTTC.

The V call is TRBV6-5, the J call TRBJ1-1, with a tentative D call TRBD1 (5 bases). The V end lost 6 bases, the J end lost 4 bases, and 9 bases lay between the germline ends. The CDR3 totals 12 residues. Looked up from germline, CDR1 is MNHEY and CDR2 is SVGAGI. CDR3 residues: CASSLDTTEAFF. Written as DNA, the CDR3 is TGTGCCAGCAGCTTGGACACCACTGAAGCTTTCTTT.

The V gene is TRBV19, the J gene TRBJ1-4; TRBD1 might be the D (5 bases). The germline CDR1 and CDR2 sequences are LNHDA and SQIVND (reference sequence). Trimming took 9 bases from V and 7 from J, leaving 15 bases between them. The CDR3 has 13 residues. CDR3 amino acids: CASTRAQGEKLFF. DNA of the CDR3: TGTGCCAGCACCCGGGCGCAGGGTGAAAAACTGTTTTTT. The full variable domain, in which reference TRBV19 and TRBJ1-4 provide the parts outside the CDR3, is DGGITQSPKYLFRKEGQNVTLSCEQNLNHDAMYWYRQDPGQGLRLIYYSQIVNDFQKGDIAEGYSVSREKKESFPLTVTSAQKNPTAFYLCASTRAQGEKLFFGSGTQLSVL.

The V call is TRBV13, the J call TRBJ1-3, with D hard to call. The CDR3 sequence is 14 residues long. V gave up 5 bases and J gave up 0 bases, with 8 bases separating them. Per germline, CDR1 PRHDT and CDR2 FYEKMQ (reference sequence). CDR3 sequence reads: CASSRRSSGNTIYF. As DNA, the CDR3 is TGTGCCAGCAGCCGACGATCCTCTGGAAACACCATATATTTT.

This clone has just a few counts. This chain joins TRBV7-8 and TRBJ1-1, with no clear D. Per germline, CDR1 SGHVS and CDR2 FQNEAQ. V was pared by 8 bases and J by 4 bases, with 17 bases between. The CDR3 totals 14 residues. CDR3 nucleotide sequence: TGTGCCAGCTTCCCCACGGATCTGGTCACTGAAGCTTTCTTT. Its translation: CASFPTDLVTEAFF.

The chain uses TRBV6-1 and TRBJ2-5, with 13 bases lining up with TRBD2. Germline values: CDR1 MNHNS, CDR2 SASEGT. The V and J ends lost 4 bases and 2 bases, in that order; junction bases with no gene match: 4. The CDR3 is 16 residues long. CDR3 in DNA: TGTGCCAGCAGTGCGACTAGCGGGGGGTTTCAAGAGACCCAGTACTTC. It encodes CASSATSGGFQETQYF.

V and J are TRBV27 and TRBJ2-7; unclear D gene. Germline V gives CDR1 MNHEY, CDR2 SMNVEV (reference sequence). There are 15 residues in the CDR3. The V gene lost 2 bases and the J gene lost 0 bases, with 11 bases spanning the gap. The CDR3 protein is CASSLRPQSSYEQYF. CDR3 sequence (DNA): TGTGCCAGCAGTTTACGGCCCCAGAGCTCCTACGAGCAGTACTTC.